This T cell receptor (beta chain) came from a study of identifying expanded T cells in peripheral blood. Study-wide points: Across healthy donors, higher total template counts meant significantly greater roughly two-week count variance.

Trimming shortened V by 4 bases and J by 6 bases, and 13 bases separated the two germline ends. Germline assignment: CDR1 MGHDK and CDR2 SYGVNS. The CDR3 contains 13 residues. About this clone: The antigen remains unidentified.

Measured with immunoSEQ multiplex PCR; TCRdb has only the in-frame clones, and not every one. Of around 120,000 clones detected, around four fifths appear once; the ten largest clones hold 3.3%. Material for sequencing was blood. The V gene is TRBV25-1, the J gene TRBJ2-7; perhaps TRBD1 as D (6 bases). This clonotype was obtained from a person between 18 and 69 years old in good health. The CDR3: CASSVGAGVEQYF. The CDR3 DNA reads TGTGCCAGCAGTGTCGGAGCAGGGGTCGAGCAGTACTTC.